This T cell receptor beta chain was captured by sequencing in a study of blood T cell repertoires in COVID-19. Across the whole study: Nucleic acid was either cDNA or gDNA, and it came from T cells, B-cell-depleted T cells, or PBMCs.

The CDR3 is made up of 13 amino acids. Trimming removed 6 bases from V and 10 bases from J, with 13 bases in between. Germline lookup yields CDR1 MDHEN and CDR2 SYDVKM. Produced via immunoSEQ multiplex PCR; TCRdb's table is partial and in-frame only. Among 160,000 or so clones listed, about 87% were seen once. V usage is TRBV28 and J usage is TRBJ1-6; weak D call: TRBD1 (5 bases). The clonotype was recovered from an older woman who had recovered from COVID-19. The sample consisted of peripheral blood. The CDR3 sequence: CASSQGLRSPLHF. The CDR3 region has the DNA TGTGCCAGCAGCCAGGGTCTTCGGTCACCCCTCCACTTT.